One T cell receptor (beta chain) is described in this entry. These data originate in a study of early T cells in non-severe SARS-CoV-2 infection. Study in general: Sequencing targeted bulk RNA from unsorted whole blood, leaving chains unpaired.

Trimming cost V 4 bases and J 8 bases, with 22 bases left between them. The CDR3 is 16 amino acids. CDR1 and CDR2 from the germline V gene are SGHTA and FQGNSA. TCRdb redid the calling of the 5' RACE reads with MiXCR, one entry per CDR3 protein. The repertoire holds tens of thousands of distinct CDR3 sequences, with about 4.3% as singletons. Specimen: whole blood. V and J are TRBV7-2 and TRBJ2-3; a possible D gene is TRBD2 (6 bases). This clonotype was obtained from an adult who was a healthcare worker with PCR-confirmed SARS-CoV-2 infection or an uninfected control (not recorded which). The CDR3 protein is CASSSRPSGVPGTQYF. The CDR3 coding sequence is TGTGCCAGCAGCTCCCGCCCTTCGGGGGTCCCGGGTACGCAGTATTTT.